This TCR beta chain was sequenced during a study of low-dose radiotherapy and immunotherapy resistance in tumors. TRAV- and TRBV-specific primers, spanning alpha and beta chains, primed first-strand cDNA. TCR amplification used 20 to 25 PCR cycles, a constant-region primer and a V-primer adapter. MiXCR, run by TCRdb on the reads, gives a single entry per CDR3 protein. The table includes around 68,000 distinct CDR3 sequences, around a quarter detected once. Trimming took off 0 bases at V and 0 bases at J, with 15 bases between the two ends. The CDR3 is 18 amino acids. Germline V gene sequence: CDR1 DFQATT, CDR2 SNEGSKA (reference sequence). Time point specified: before trial treatment.

This TCR derives from a male donor with rectosigmoid adenocarcinoma. Here the sequenced sample was PBMCs, taken before treatment. The gene calls are TRBV20-1 and TRBJ2-6; D is perhaps TRBD1 (6 bases). The CDR3 nucleotides are TGCAGTGCTAGAGATGGGGGCCGATGGAACTCTGGGGCCAACGTCCTGACTTTC. It encodes CSARDGGRWNSGANVLTF.